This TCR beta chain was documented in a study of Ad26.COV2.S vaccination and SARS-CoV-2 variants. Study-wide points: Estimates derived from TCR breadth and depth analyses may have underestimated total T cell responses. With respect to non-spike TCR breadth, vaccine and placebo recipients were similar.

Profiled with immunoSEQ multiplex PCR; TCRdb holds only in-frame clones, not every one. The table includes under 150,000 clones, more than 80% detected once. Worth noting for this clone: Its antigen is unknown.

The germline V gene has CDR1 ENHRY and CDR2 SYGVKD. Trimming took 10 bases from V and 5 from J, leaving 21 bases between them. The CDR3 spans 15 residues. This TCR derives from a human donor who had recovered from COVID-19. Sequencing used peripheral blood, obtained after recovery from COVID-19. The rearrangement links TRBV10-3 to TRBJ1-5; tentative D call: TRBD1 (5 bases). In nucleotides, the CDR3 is TGTGCCACCAGAGCTAGGGCGGGGGGTGATCAGCCCCAGCATTTT. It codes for CATRARAGGDQPQHF.